Below, 7 T cell receptor beta chains from the same sample are listed, as sequenced in a study of shared clonotypes between healthy human individuals. The repertoire was sequenced with immunoSEQ multiplex PCR; TCRdb's copy has only in-frame clones and lacks some. This sample has approximately 97,000 clones, with 67% found just once. Sequenced material: memory CD8+ T cells sorted from blood. The subset is: CD45RO+ cells pooled with CCR7-negative TemRA cells. These TCRs come from a young man in good health.

The rearrangement links TRBV27 to TRBJ2-7; 12 bases map to TRBD1. After removal of 4 bases from V and 4 bases from J, the junction contained 17 bases not matched to a gene. Germline V gives CDR1 MNHEY, CDR2 SMNVEV (reference sequence). CDR3 length equals 19 residues. The CDR3 loop is CASSSRDRGREERLYEQYF. DNA of the CDR3: TGTGCCAGCAGTTCCCGGGACAGGGGGCGCGAGGAGCGGCTATACGAGCAGTACTTC.

The chain uses TRBV25-1 and TRBJ2-7; TRBD2 is a possible D gene (5 bases). This CDR3 has 12 amino acids. Germline CDR1 and CDR2: MGHDK and SYGVNS. V was shortened by 6 bases and J by 2 bases, with 8 bases between the two germline ends. The CDR3 spells CASSGVPYEQYF. For the CDR3, the DNA is TGTGCCAGCAGCGGGGTACCCTACGAGCAGTACTTC.

The gene calls are TRBV25-1 and TRBJ2-1, with D perhaps matching TRBD1 or TRBD2 (5 bases each). Trimming took off 7 bases at V and 3 bases at J, with 19 bases between the two ends. Germline V gene sequence: CDR1 MGHDK, CDR2 SYGVNS. The CDR3 consists of 16 residues. The CDR3 bases are TGTGCCAGCACGCAGAGGGGCGTGGGTAGCTACAATGAGCAGTTCTTC. Translating it yields CASTQRGVGSYNEQFF. Filled out from reference TRBV25-1 and TRBJ2-1, the complete variable domain reads EADIYQTPRYLVIGTGKKITLECSQTMGHDKMYWYQQDPGMELHLIHYSYGVNSTEKGDLSSESTVSRIRTEHFPLTLESARPSHTSQYLCASTQRGVGSYNEQFFGPGTRLTVL.

This clone was recorded only once. Here the CDR3 reads CASSLLSGSGRGIDTQYF. The CDR3 nucleotides are TGTGCCAGCAGCTTACTTTCGGGGAGCGGGAGGGGCATAGATACGCAGTATTTT. The chain is built from TRBV7-2 and TRBJ2-3; 10 positions match TRBD2. The CDR3 extends over 18 amino acids. The J segment lost 5 bases and the V segment lost 2 bases, leaving 13 bases of the junction unmatched. Germline loops: CDR1 SGHTA, CDR2 FQGNSA.

CDR3 coding DNA: TGTGCCAGCAGTCTAGCGGGAGGGCACACAGATACGCAGTATTTT. It yields the protein CASSLAGGHTDTQYF. V usage is TRBV28 and J usage is TRBJ2-3; 12 bases match TRBD2. V lost 5 bases, J lost 2 bases, and 2 bases stayed unmatched. This CDR3 is 15 amino acids long. Germline values: CDR1 MDHEN, CDR2 SYDVKM.

The genes are TRBV10-1 and TRBJ2-7; 7 positions agree with TRBD1. V dropped 7 bases and J dropped 5; count of bases not matched to a gene: 17. CDR1 WNHNN and CDR2 SYGVQD come from the germline V gene (reference sequence). The CDR3 has 16 amino acids. CDR3 coding DNA: TGCGCCAGCACTCCCTGTGCAGACAGGGACCCTAACGAGCAGTACTTC. Protein product: CASTPCADRDPNEQYF.

The chain is built from TRBV27 and TRBJ2-3; D remains ambiguous. The CDR3 spans 14 residues. Germline CDR1 is MNHEY and CDR2 is SMNVEV (reference sequence). Between the trimmed V and J ends, which lost 0 bases and 5 bases, there was a span of 9 bases. The CDR3 nucleotides read TGTGCCAGCAGTTTATCAACCCTGGGAGATACGCAGTATTTT. It is translated as CASSLSTLGDTQYF.